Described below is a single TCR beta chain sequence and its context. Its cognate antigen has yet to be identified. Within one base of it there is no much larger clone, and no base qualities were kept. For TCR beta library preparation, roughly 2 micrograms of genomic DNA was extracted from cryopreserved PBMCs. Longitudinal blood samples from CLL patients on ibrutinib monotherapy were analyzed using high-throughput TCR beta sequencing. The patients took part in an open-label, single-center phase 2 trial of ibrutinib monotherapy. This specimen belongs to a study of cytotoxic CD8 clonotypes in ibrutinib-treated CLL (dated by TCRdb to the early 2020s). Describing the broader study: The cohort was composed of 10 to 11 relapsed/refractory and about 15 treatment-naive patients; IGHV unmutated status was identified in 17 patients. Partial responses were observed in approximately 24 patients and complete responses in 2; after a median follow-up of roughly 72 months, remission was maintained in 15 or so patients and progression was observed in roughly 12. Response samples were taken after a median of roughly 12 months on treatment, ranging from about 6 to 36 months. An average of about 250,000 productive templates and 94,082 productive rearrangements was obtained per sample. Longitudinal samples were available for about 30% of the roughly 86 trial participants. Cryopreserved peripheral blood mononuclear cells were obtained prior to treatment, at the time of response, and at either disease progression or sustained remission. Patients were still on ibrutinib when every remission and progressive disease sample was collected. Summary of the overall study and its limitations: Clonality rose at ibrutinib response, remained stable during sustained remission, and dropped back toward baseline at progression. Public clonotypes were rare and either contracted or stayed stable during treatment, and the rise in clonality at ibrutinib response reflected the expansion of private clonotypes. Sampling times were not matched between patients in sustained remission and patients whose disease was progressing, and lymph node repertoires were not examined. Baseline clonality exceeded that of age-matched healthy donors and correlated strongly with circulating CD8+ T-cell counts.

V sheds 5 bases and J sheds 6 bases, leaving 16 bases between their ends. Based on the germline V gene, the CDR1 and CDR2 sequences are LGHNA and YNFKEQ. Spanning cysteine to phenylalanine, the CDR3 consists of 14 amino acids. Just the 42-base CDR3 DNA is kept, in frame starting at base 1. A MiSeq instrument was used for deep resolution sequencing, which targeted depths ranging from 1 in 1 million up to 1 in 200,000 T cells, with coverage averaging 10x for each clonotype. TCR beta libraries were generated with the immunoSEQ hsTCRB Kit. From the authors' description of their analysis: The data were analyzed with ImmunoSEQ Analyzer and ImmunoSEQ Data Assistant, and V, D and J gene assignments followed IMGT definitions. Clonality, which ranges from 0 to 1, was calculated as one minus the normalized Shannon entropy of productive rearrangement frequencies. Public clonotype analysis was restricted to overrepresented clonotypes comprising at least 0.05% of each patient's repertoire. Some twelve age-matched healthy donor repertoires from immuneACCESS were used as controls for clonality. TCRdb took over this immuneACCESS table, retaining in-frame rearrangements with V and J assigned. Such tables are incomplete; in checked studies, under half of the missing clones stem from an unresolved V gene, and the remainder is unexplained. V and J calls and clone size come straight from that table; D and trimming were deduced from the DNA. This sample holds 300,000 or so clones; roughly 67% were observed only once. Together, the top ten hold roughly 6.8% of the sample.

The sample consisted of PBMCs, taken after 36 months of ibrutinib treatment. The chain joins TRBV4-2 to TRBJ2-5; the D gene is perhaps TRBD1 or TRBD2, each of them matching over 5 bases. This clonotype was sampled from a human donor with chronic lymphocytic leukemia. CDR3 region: CASSLVGGVKTQYF. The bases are TGTGCCAGCAGCTTAGTTGGGGGAGTAAAGACCCAGTACTTC.